The rows below give T cell receptor beta chains drawn from one sample of a study of shared clonotypes between healthy human individuals. Assay used: immunoSEQ multiplex PCR; TCRdb lists only in-frame clones, some missing. This table has roughly 500,000 clones, approximately 84% appearing once. The sample taken for sequencing was PBMCs. The receptors shown here come from a woman between 40 and 55 years old in good health. Some clones in this sample may be carry-over from other donors' samples. Each CDR3 is given with its conserved first and last residue. D genes are given only for firm matches. Some rows have no size entry. The others give once, few or many, or a class for an expanded clone.

clone_size j_call d_call v_call cdr3_aa cdr3_nt
once TRBJ1-4 - TRBV30 CAWGTGTTLGKLFF TGTGCCTGGGGAACCGGGACAACCCTGGGAAAACTGTTTTTT
many TRBJ2-7 TRBD1 TRBV19 CASSMGTGVYEQYF TGTGCCAGTAGTATGGGGACAGGGGTCTACGAGCAGTACTTC
- TRBJ2-1 TRBD1 TRBV9 CASSSRQGSRHNEQFF TGTGCCAGCAGCTCCCGACAGGGCTCAAGACACAATGAGCAGTTCTTC
once TRBJ2-7 - TRBV4-3 CASSQDGHAPYEQYF TGCGCCAGCAGCCAGGACGGACATGCTCCGTACGAGCAGTACTTC
- TRBJ2-7 TRBD1 TRBV5-6 CASSWTGGEQYF TGTGCCAGCAGCTGGACAGGGGGCGAGCAGTACTTC
- TRBJ2-1 TRBD1 TRBV19 CASSMGTGVTNEQFF TGTGCCAGTAGTATGGGGACAGGGGTGACAAATGAGCAGTTCTTC
- TRBJ2-3 - TRBV30 CAWSVVGSDTQYF TGTGCCTGGAGTGTAGTAGGTTCAGATACGCAGTATTTT
few TRBJ1-1 - TRBV6-1 CASSEGGGNTEAFF TGTGCCAGCAGTGAAGGTGGGGGGAACACTGAAGCTTTCTTT
many TRBJ1-2 TRBD1 TRBV5-1 CASSRGQDNYGYTF TGCGCCAGCAGCAGGGGACAGGATAACTATGGCTACACCTTC
- TRBJ1-3 - TRBV2 CARASWGNTIYF TGTGCCAGGGCGTCGTGGGGAAACACCATATATTTT
- TRBJ2-7 TRBD2 TRBV6-5 CASGRSSGVSYEQYF TGTGCCAGCGGGCGCTCTAGCGGGGTCTCCTACGAGCAGTACTTC
- TRBJ1-1 - TRBV5-3 CARSLTPAQTNTEAFF TGTGCCAGAAGCTTGACCCCCGCACAGACGAACACTGAAGCTTTCTTT
- TRBJ1-2 TRBD1 TRBV5-1 CASSLSDRGLGYTF TGCGCCAGCAGCCTCTCAGACAGGGGGCTAGGCTACACCTTC
- TRBJ2-7 TRBD1 TRBV5-8 CASSSHPGQGIGSYEQYF TGTGCCAGCAGCTCCCACCCTGGACAGGGAATTGGATCCTACGAGCAGTACTTC
- TRBJ2-7 TRBD1 TRBV14 CASSQDGAGGPSYEQYF TGTGCCAGCAGCCAAGATGGAGCAGGGGGCCCGTCCTACGAGCAGTACTTC
- TRBJ1-2 - TRBV29-1 CSVGGSSYGYTF TGCAGCGTTGGTGGGAGTTCCTATGGCTACACCTTC
- TRBJ2-3 - TRBV27 CASSFPQSHTTVDTQYF TGTGCCAGCAGTTTCCCCCAGTCCCACACAACGGTGGATACGCAGTATTTT
- TRBJ1-1 - TRBV28 CASSPPGSEAFF TGTGCCAGCAGCCCTCCAGGGTCCGAAGCTTTCTTT
- TRBJ2-3 - TRBV5-1 CASSLAQSTDTQYF TGCGCCAGCAGCTTGGCTCAGAGCACAGATACGCAGTATTTT
- TRBJ2-2 - TRBV27 CASSFRVGEAGELFF TGTGCCAGCAGTTTCAGAGTGGGGGAGGCCGGGGAGCTGTTTTTT
many TRBJ2-7 TRBD2 TRBV5-6 CASSLIGAGGREQYF TGTGCCAGCAGCTTGATTGGTGCGGGAGGCCGTGAGCAGTACTTC
- TRBJ2-7 - TRBV28 CASSFVWTVPLLDF TGTGCCAGCAGTTTTGTTTGGACAGTTCCCTTATTGGACTTC
- TRBJ2-1 TRBD2 TRBV30 CAWSAFGFPGREQFF TGTGCCTGGAGTGCGTTCGGGTTCCCCGGGAGGGAGCAGTTCTTC
few TRBJ2-7 - TRBV5-4 CASSKGTSESGEQYF TGTGCCAGCAGCAAGGGGACCTCTGAGTCTGGTGAGCAGTACTTC
few TRBJ2-7 TRBD1 TRBV5-4 CASSQLGQAYEQYF TGTGCCAGCAGCCAACTGGGACAGGCCTACGAGCAGTACTTC
- TRBJ2-3 - TRBV27 CASSSPARDTQYF TGTGCCAGCAGTTCCCCTGCAAGGGATACGCAGTATTTT
- TRBJ2-7 TRBD2 TRBV4-2 CASSQELAVETSGVPYEQYF TGTGCCAGCAGCCAAGAGTTGGCAGTAGAGACTAGCGGAGTACCTTACGAGCAGTACTTC
- TRBJ2-7 TRBD2 TRBV28 CASSSGLAGAHEQYF TGTGCCAGCAGTTCAGGACTAGCGGGGGCCCACGAGCAGTACTTC
- TRBJ2-7 - TRBV6-6 CASSEGQMGPYEQYF TGTGCCAGCAGTGAGGGTCAAATGGGGCCCTACGAGCAGTACTTC
- TRBJ1-1 TRBD1 TRBV28 CASSHRTGYTEAFF TGTGCCAGCAGTCATAGGACAGGGTACACTGAAGCTTTCTTT
- TRBJ2-6 - TRBV28 CASSFRGVNSGANVLTF TGTGCCAGCAGTTTCCGGGGCGTAAACTCTGGGGCCAACGTCCTGACTTTC
- TRBJ2-7 TRBD2 TRBV4-2 CASSGGTSGYEQYF TGTGCCAGCAGCGGAGGGACTAGCGGCTACGAGCAGTACTTC
- TRBJ2-2 TRBD1 TRBV7-3 CASSLQPRDSRQGGELFF TGTGCCAGCAGCTTACAACCCCGGGACAGTCGGCAGGGCGGGGAGCTGTTTTTT
- TRBJ2-7 TRBD1 TRBV5-1 CASSITGTGEREQYF TGCGCCAGCAGCATTACCGGGACAGGGGAGAGAGAGCAGTACTTC
- TRBJ1-4 - TRBV7-9 CASSLGEGTATNEKLFF TGTGCCAGCAGCTTAGGGGAGGGAACGGCAACTAATGAAAAACTGTTTTTT
- TRBJ2-1 TRBD2 TRBV5-1 CASSTIPLAGMGGEQFF TGCGCCAGCAGCACCATCCCACTAGCGGGGATGGGAGGGGAGCAGTTCTTC
- TRBJ1-1 - TRBV28 CASSLSRRSTEAFF TGTGCCAGCAGTTTATCTAGGCGTTCCACTGAAGCTTTCTTT
- TRBJ2-2 TRBD1 TRBV5-1 CASSYKNDRAMFPGELFF TGCGCCAGCAGCTATAAGAATGACAGGGCGATGTTTCCCGGGGAGCTGTTTTTT
- TRBJ2-1 - TRBV7-9 CASSFREEVVQYNEQFF TGTGCCAGCAGCTTCCGAGAGGAGGTGGTGCAATACAATGAGCAGTTCTTC
- TRBJ1-1 - TRBV7-2 CASSLVAGTEAFF TGTGCCAGCAGCTTAGTGGCGGGCACTGAAGCTTTCTTT
- TRBJ2-4 - TRBV29-1 CSFTGNLAKNIQYF TGCAGCTTTACGGGCAACCTAGCCAAAAACATTCAGTACTTC
- TRBJ2-7 - TRBV7-2 CASSQRGSYEQYF TGTGCCAGCAGCCAACGGGGGAGCTACGAGCAGTACTTC
- TRBJ2-7 - TRBV18 CASSPGLSQTYEQYF TGTGCCAGCTCACCAGGGTTGTCACAAACCTACGAGCAGTACTTC
- TRBJ2-2 TRBD2 TRBV7-8 CASSPQSGSMGELFF TGTGCCAGCAGCCCGCAAAGCGGGAGTATGGGGGAGCTGTTTTTT
- TRBJ2-7 - TRBV18 CASSPLYGQYF TGTGCCAGCTCACCGCTGTACGGGCAGTACTTC
- TRBJ2-1 TRBD2 TRBV7-3 CASSRSGTSGSFNEQFF TGTGCCAGCAGTCGAAGTGGGACTAGCGGGAGTTTCAATGAGCAGTTCTTC
- TRBJ1-1 - TRBV18 CASSRGGTASTEAFF TGTGCCAGCTCAAGGGGCGGGACGGCGAGCACTGAAGCTTTCTTT
- TRBJ1-4 TRBD1 TRBV9 CASSGGTGGFEKLFF TGTGCCAGCAGCGGAGGGACAGGAGGTTTTGAAAAACTGTTTTTT